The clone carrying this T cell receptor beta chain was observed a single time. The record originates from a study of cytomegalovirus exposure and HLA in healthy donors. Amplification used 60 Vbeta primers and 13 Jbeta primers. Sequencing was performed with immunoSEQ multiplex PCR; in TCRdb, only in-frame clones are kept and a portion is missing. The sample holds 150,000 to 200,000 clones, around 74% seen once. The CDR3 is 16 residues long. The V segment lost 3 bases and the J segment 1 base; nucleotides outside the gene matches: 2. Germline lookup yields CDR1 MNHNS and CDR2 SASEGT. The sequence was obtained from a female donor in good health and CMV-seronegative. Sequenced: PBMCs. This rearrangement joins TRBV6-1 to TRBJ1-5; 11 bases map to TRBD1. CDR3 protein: CASSDRDRGSNQPQHF. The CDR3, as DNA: TGTGCCAGCAGTGACCGGGACAGGGGGAGCAATCAGCCCCAGCATTTT.